This note documents a single T cell receptor beta chain sequence. As yet, its antigen is unknown. The V gene's germline CDR1 is DFQATT and CDR2 SNEGSKA (reference sequence). This CDR3 has 11 residues. The V and J ends lost 4 bases and 10 bases, in that order; junction bases with no gene match: 5. This record belongs to a study of cytomegalovirus exposure and HLA in healthy donors. Overall study context: Out of about 170 million T cells, an earlier analysis found roughly 110 million unique TCR beta sequences in total. The study, taken as a whole, reports: Overall, approximately 150 TCR beta chains were annotated as cytomegalovirus-associated. For cytomegalovirus status, the classifier reportedly gave diagnoses with high specificity and sensitivity.

PCR primers comprised 60 Vbeta and 13 Jbeta primers. The method was immunoSEQ multiplex PCR; TCRdb's version includes in-frame clones alone and lacks a portion of them. Altogether around 190,000 clones are present, about four fifths being singletons, with the ten largest covering about 1.8%. The clonotype was recovered from a man younger than 35 in good health and CMV-seronegative. The sequencing sample was made of PBMCs. The genes are TRBV20-1 and TRBJ1-1, with 8 bases matching TRBD1. The CDR3 bases are TGCAGTGCTATGGGACAGGCTGTAGCTTTCTTT. This sequence encodes CSAMGQAVAFF.